Below, 13 T cell receptor beta chains from the same sample are listed, as sequenced in a study of identical twins. MiXCR, run by TCRdb on the 5' RACE reads, gives a single entry per CDR3 protein. The sample contains 1.5 million to 2 million distinct CDR3 sequences, about 32% of which appear only once. The sequenced sample consisted of cord blood. These receptors came from a newborn girl in good health.

This clonotype was counted only a few times. CDR3 DNA: TGTGCCAGCAGCTTGACTCCGGACAGGGAGTACTTC. The encoded protein is CASSLTPDREYF. This chain joins TRBV11-2 and TRBJ2-7, with 8 bases that match TRBD1. The trim removed 3 bases at V and 11 bases at J, leaving 6 bases unmatched. The germline V gene has CDR1 SGHAT and CDR2 FQNNGV. The CDR3 totals 12 residues.

The chain combines TRBV9 with TRBJ1-1; 8 nucleotides align to TRBD1. V was pared by 0 bases and J by 5 bases, with 6 bases of the junction left unmatched. Germline V gene data show CDR1 as SGDLS and CDR2 as YYNGEE. The CDR3 is 15 amino acids. The CDR3 sequence: CASSVGQGPYTEAFF. Here the CDR3 DNA reads TGTGCCAGCAGCGTAGGACAGGGGCCCTATACTGAAGCTTTCTTT.

The sample holds many counts of this clonotype. The chain recombines TRBV12-3 or TRBV12-4 with TRBJ2-3, with 9 bases lining up with TRBD2. The CDR3 contains 15 residues. Trimming cost V 1 base and J 5 bases; bases outside gene matches: 4. This chain's CDR3 is CASSLGLAGRDTQYF. For the CDR3, the DNA is TGTGCCAGCAGTTTAGGGCTAGCGGGACGAGATACGCAGTATTTT.

This clonotype has a handful of counts. The rearrangement links TRBV25-1 to TRBJ1-2; D gene uncertain. Trimming took 1 base from V and 8 from J, leaving 14 bases between them. In germline, CDR1 is MGHDK, CDR2 SYGVNS. The CDR3 runs to 14 residues. The CDR3 is CASSEFGQDQGYTF. The DNA for the CDR3 is TGTGCCAGCAGTGAATTTGGCCAGGATCAAGGCTACACCTTC.

The chain has TRBV9 and TRBJ2-3; D is uncertain. V was trimmed by 0 bases and J by 2 bases, leaving 7 bases between them. This CDR3 is built from 14 residues. Germline-derived CDR1 and CDR2 are SGDLS and YYNGEE. The CDR3 region has the DNA TGTGCCAGCAGCGTAGGCCCCAACACAGATACGCAGTATTTT. Its protein product is CASSVGPNTDTQYF.

V and J are TRBV29-1 and TRBJ2-3; 8 bases line up with TRBD2. This CDR3 is built from 14 residues. J gave up 6 bases and V 6 bases, and 11 bases lay outside the gene matches. The germline V gene has CDR1 SQVTM and CDR2 ANQGSEA. DNA of the CDR3: TGCAGCGTAGCACGGACGGGGGGGCCGGATACGCAGTATTTT. Translated, it gives CSVARTGGPDTQYF.

This clonotype was counted between two and nine times. The rearrangement uses TRBV3-1 and TRBJ1-1; TRBD1 might be the D (6 bases). This CDR3 contains 14 residues. V was trimmed by 2 bases and J by 1 base, leaving 8 bases between them. Per germline, CDR1 LGHDT and CDR2 YNNKEL (reference sequence). Written as DNA, the CDR3 is TGTGCCAGCAGCCAATCGGGACAGAACACTGAAGCTTTCTTT. It specifies CASSQSGQNTEAFF.

The CDR3 DNA reads TGCAGTGCCATAACAACAGGGTGGGAGCAGTACTTC. Its translation is CSAITTGWEQYF. This rearrangement joins TRBV20-1 to TRBJ2-7; D is possibly TRBD1 (6 bases). This CDR3 spans 12 amino acids. In germline, CDR1 is DFQATT, CDR2 SNEGSKA (reference sequence). Trimming shortened V by 6 bases and J by 7 bases, and 16 bases separated the two germline ends.

The chain recombines TRBV20-1 with TRBJ2-1, with D possibly being TRBD1 (6 bases). The germline V gene has CDR1 DFQATT and CDR2 SNEGSKA (reference sequence). With 4 bases removed from V and 5 bases from J, the gap between germline ends came to 15 bases. CDR3 length equals 14 residues. The chain's CDR3 is CSATYRQVNNEQFF. The CDR3 coding sequence is TGCAGTGCTACCTATCGACAGGTCAACAATGAGCAGTTCTTC.

This clonotype was picked up a small number of times. The chain uses TRBV4-2 and TRBJ1-2; a possible D gene is TRBD1 (6 bases). V lost 1 base to trimming and J lost 5 bases, with 14 bases between them. This CDR3 has 15 residues. Germline CDR1 and CDR2: LGHNA and YNFKEQ. The DNA for the CDR3 is TGTGCCAGCAGCCAAGTTCAGGGGCAAGGGTATGGCTACACCTTC. It codes for CASSQVQGQGYGYTF.

This clonotype turned up a few times. This chain joins TRBV5-1 and TRBJ2-7, with D perhaps TRBD1 (5 bases). The CDR3 is 15 residues long. Germline V gene lookup returns CDR1 SGHRS and CDR2 YFSETQ. The ends were cut back, 0 bases at V and 3 bases at J, with 13 bases in the middle. CDR3 protein: CASSLGRVQGYEQYF. DNA for the CDR3: TGCGCCAGCAGCTTGGGCAGGGTCCAAGGCTACGAGCAGTACTTC.

The gene calls are TRBV5-1 and TRBJ2-1, with TRBD2 matching over 10 bases. The CDR3 is 16 residues long. Looked up from germline, CDR1 is SGHRS and CDR2 is YFSETQ. Trimming removed 3 bases from V and 0 bases from J; junction bases left unmatched: 3. The CDR3 loop reads CASSYRLAGSYNEQFF. The CDR3, as DNA: TGCGCCAGCAGCTACCGACTAGCGGGCTCCTACAATGAGCAGTTCTTC.

This clonotype was observed a handful of times. The chain employs TRBV29-1 and TRBJ2-7, with 8 bases that match TRBD1. V shed 8 bases, J shed 3 bases, and the junction held 6 bases outside the gene matches. Per germline, CDR1 SQVTM and CDR2 ANQGSEA. CDR3 length: 12 residues. CDR3 bases: TGCAGCCCATACGGACAGGGCTACGAGCAGTACTTC. Protein sequence: CSPYGQGYEQYF.